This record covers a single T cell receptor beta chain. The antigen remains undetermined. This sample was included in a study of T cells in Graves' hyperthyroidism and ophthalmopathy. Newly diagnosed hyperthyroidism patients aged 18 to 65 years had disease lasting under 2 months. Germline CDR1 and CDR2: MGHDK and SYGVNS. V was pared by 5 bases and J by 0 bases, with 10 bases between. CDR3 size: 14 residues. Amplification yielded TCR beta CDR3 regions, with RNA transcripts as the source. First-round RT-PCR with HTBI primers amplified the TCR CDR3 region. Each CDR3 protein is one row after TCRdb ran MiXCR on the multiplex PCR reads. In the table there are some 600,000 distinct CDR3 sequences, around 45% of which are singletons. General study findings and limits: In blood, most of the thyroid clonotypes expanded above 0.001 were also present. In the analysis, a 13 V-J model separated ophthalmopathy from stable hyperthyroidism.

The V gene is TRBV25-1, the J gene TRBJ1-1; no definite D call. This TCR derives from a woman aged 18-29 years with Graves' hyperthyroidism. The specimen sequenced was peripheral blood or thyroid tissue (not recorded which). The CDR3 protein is CASSWVAMNTEAFF. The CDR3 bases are TGTGCCAGCAGTTGGGTAGCTATGAACACTGAAGCTTTCTTT.